The rows below give T cell receptor beta chains drawn from one sample of a study of cytomegalovirus exposure and HLA in healthy donors. Measured with immunoSEQ multiplex PCR; TCRdb has only the in-frame clones, and not every one. The top ten clones hold approximately 2.4% of a sample with about 190,000 clones, about 82% of them seen once. Sequences were obtained from PBMCs. The receptors shown here come from a male donor in good health and CMV-seronegative. Both conserved end residues are part of each CDR3. D genes are given only for firm matches.

-	TRBV7-3	TRBJ2-7	CASSLTYGPGEQYF
TRBD1	TRBV7-9	TRBJ2-1	CASSPRQGYNEQFF
TRBD1	TRBV6-6	TRBJ1-2	CASSYSRGGDGYTF
TRBD2	TRBV7-2	TRBJ2-7	CASSRTGRAGEQYF
TRBD1	TRBV5-1	TRBJ1-2	CASSSAGTGYDGYTF
-	TRBV9	TRBJ1-2	CASSSDGGRYGYTF
TRBD2	TRBV7-3	TRBJ2-7	CASSFNPQTSGIHEQYF
TRBD2	TRBV27	TRBJ2-7	CASSLYLSSGAYEQYF
TRBD1	TRBV10-3	TRBJ1-1	CAISVGGNTEAFF
TRBD1	TRBV6-6	TRBJ2-7	CASRQGQQSYEQYF
TRBD1	TRBV28	TRBJ2-5	CASNLRQGGSETQYF
-	TRBV4-3	TRBJ2-3	CASSQSPLGSGTDTQYF
-	TRBV7-9	TRBJ1-1	CASRGALMNTEAFF